Included here is one TCR beta chain sequence, with context. The sample belongs to a study of shared T cell receptors in the human thymus. The V gene end was trimmed by 6 bases and the J gene end by 0 bases; junction bases not matched to a gene: 16. Germline CDR1 reads SQVTM; CDR2 reads ANQGSEA. The CDR3 is 19 amino acids. Data came from immunoSEQ multiplex PCR; TCRdb stores just in-frame clones and leaves some out. The table has about 660,000 clones, 88% seen once. These records were also assigned to another study, of human thymus T cells. That study reports: Thymus specimens were resections from corrective heart surgery. V and J gene usage appeared biased in thymic and blood repertoires. There were highly overlapping thymic repertoires among unrelated individuals, as related research reported.

The sequencing sample was made of thymocytes. This receptor was identified in a boy under two years old with a congenital heart defect. The V gene is TRBV29-1, the J gene TRBJ2-4, with 11 bases matching TRBD2. In DNA, the CDR3 is TGCAGCGTGGCAGGGACTAGCGGTGGGGGAAAACTAGCCAAAAACATTCAGTACTTC. It encodes CSVAGTSGGGKLAKNIQYF.